The sequence of this T cell receptor (beta chain) was determined in a study of CD8+ T cells in alopecia areata. The germline CDR1 and CDR2 sequences are SQVTM and ANQGSEA. J gave up 6 bases and V 7 bases, and 4 bases lay outside the gene matches. The CDR3 runs to 12 residues. Investigators isolated RNA and reverse transcribed it into cDNA to act as the sequencing template. Assay: immunoSEQ multiplex PCR; the TCRdb copy retains only in-frame clones and omits some. The table shows 150,000 to 200,000 clones, with approximately 60% occurring only once. The V call is TRBV29-1, the J call TRBJ2-1; 9 bases are shared with TRBD2. Sequencing used CD4+ T cells sorted from blood. The receptor's source is a human donor in good health. CDR3 amino acids: CSAGLAANEQFF. The CDR3 region has the DNA TGCAGCGCGGGACTAGCAGCCAATGAGCAGTTCTTC.